Listed below are T cell receptor beta chains from one sample, sequenced in a study of response to subunit inactivated influenza vaccine. TCRdb itself ran the RT-PCR reads through MiXCR, one entry per CDR3 protein. This table has around 500,000 distinct CDR3 sequences, approximately 9.9% appearing once. This sample comprised PBMCs from blood, obtained roughly 46 days after vaccination. Receptor source: a man aged 45 to 65 who received an inactivated influenza vaccine. The CDR3 runs from the conserved cysteine through the conserved F or W. D genes are given only for firm matches. Size values are once, few and many counts, or a class for expanded clones, and some rows have none.

J gene,D gene,clone size,V gene,CDR3 protein,CDR3 DNA
TRBJ2-5,TRBD1,many,TRBV20-1,CSAYPFQGANQETQYF,TGCAGTGCTTACCCATTCCAGGGGGCTAACCAAGAGACCCAGTACTTC
TRBJ2-7,TRBD2,few,TRBV11-1,CASSLVRGLAGGGYEQYF,TGTGCCAGCAGCTTAGTTCGTGGACTAGCGGGAGGGGGCTACGAGCAGTACTTC
TRBJ2-1,.,few,TRBV6-1,CASSPGRAGVRGSNEQFF,TGTGCCAGCAGTCCGGGGCGGGCGGGGGTCAGGGGTTCGAATGAGCAGTTCTTC
TRBJ2-1,.,few,TRBV9,CASSVEELGDTEPNEQFF,TGTGCCAGCAGCGTAGAGGAGTTGGGGGACACGGAGCCCAATGAGCAGTTCTTC
TRBJ1-5,TRBD1,few,TRBV5-5,CASSLGAGGLGNQPQHF,TGTGCCAGCAGCTTGGGGGCAGGGGGCCTTGGTAATCAGCCCCAGCATTTT
TRBJ1-4,.,.,TRBV12-3/TRBV12-4,CASTAAGEKLFF,TGTGCCAGCACGGCGGCAGGTGAAAAACTGTTTTTT
TRBJ2-2,TRBD2,few,TRBV4-2,CASSQKAGGNTGELFF,TGTGCCAGCAGCCAAAAAGCGGGGGGGAACACCGGGGAGCTGTTTTTT
TRBJ2-2,TRBD1,.,TRBV20-1,CSASKGQGDTGELFF,TGCAGTGCTAGCAAGGGACAGGGAGACACCGGGGAGCTGTTTTTT
TRBJ2-3,.,.,TRBV12-3/TRBV12-4,CASSLVRPERQYF,TGTGCCAGCAGTTTGGTACGGCCCGAGAGGCAGTATTTT
TRBJ2-3,TRBD1,.,TRBV12-3/TRBV12-4,CASSKNRGDTDTQYF,TGTGCCAGCAGTAAAAACAGGGGAGACACAGATACGCAGTATTTT
TRBJ2-7,.,.,TRBV7-9,CASSLHGRRDGDYEQYF,TGTGCCAGCAGCCTCCACGGGCGGCGGGACGGAGACTACGAGCAGTACTTC
TRBJ2-7,.,few,TRBV12-3/TRBV12-4,CASSPWGEVPYEQYF,TGTGCCAGCAGCCCCTGGGGGGAGGTCCCCTACGAGCAGTACTTC
TRBJ1-2,.,.,TRBV12-3/TRBV12-4,CASKITGGGYTF,TGTGCCAGCAAGATAACGGGGGGCGGCTACACCTTC
TRBJ2-1,.,few,TRBV4-2,CASSQDRLSSYNEQFF,TGTGCCAGCAGCCAAGATCGACTCAGCTCCTACAATGAGCAGTTCTTC
TRBJ2-5,TRBD1,many,TRBV7-8,CASSAYYRGLKTQYF,TGTGCCAGCAGCGCGTACTACAGGGGGCTGAAGACCCAGTACTTC
TRBJ2-3,.,many,TRBV5-1,CASSLARTDTQYF,TGCGCCAGCAGCTTGGCACGTACAGATACGCAGTATTTT
TRBJ2-3,TRBD2,few,TRBV7-3,CASSAGLAGTTDTQYF,TGTGCCAGCAGCGCCGGACTAGCGGGGACCACAGATACGCAGTATTTT
TRBJ2-5,.,.,TRBV6-1,CASSSEGAPTPNQARTQYF,TGTGCCAGCAGCTCGGAGGGGGCACCCACCCCCAACCAAGCTAGGACCCAGTACTTC
TRBJ2-1,TRBD2,few,TRBV5-1,CASSLAPTSGSGNEQFF,TGCGCCAGCAGCTTGGCTCCGACTAGCGGTTCGGGTAATGAGCAGTTCTTC
TRBJ2-1,.,few,TRBV7-9,CASSPPGYGYNEQFF,TGTGCCAGCAGCCCACCCGGGTACGGGTACAATGAGCAGTTCTTC
TRBJ2-3,.,few,TRBV29-1,CREGASTDTQYF,TGCAGGGAGGGGGCGAGCACAGATACGCAGTATTTT
TRBJ1-2,.,many,TRBV12-3/TRBV12-4,CASSLSGGANYGYTF,TGTGCCAGCAGTTTATCCGGTGGAGCTAACTATGGCTACACCTTC
TRBJ2-7,TRBD1,many,TRBV7-9,CASSKVQGAAYEQYF,TGTGCCAGCAGCAAAGTACAGGGGGCGGCATACGAGCAGTACTTC
TRBJ1-6,.,few,TRBV30,CAWNKNSPLHF,TGTGCCTGGAACAAGAATTCACCCCTCCACTTT
TRBJ1-5,TRBD1,few,TRBV7-9,CASSPGTAVDNQPQHF,TGTGCCAGCAGCCCAGGGACAGCCGTTGACAATCAGCCCCAGCATTTT
TRBJ2-2,.,few,TRBV18,CASSPPRRTENTGELFF,TGTGCCAGCTCACCACCGAGGAGGACAGAGAACACCGGGGAGCTGTTTTTT
TRBJ2-7,.,many,TRBV7-9,CASSPPGGYEQYF,TGTGCCAGCAGCCCTCCGGGTGGCTACGAGCAGTACTTC
TRBJ2-1,.,few,TRBV11-2,CASTAGTLSYNEQFF,TGTGCCAGCACGGCCGGGACACTCTCCTACAATGAGCAGTTCTTC
TRBJ2-7,TRBD1,.,TRBV4-3,CASSQDLGQDFSYEQYF,TGCGCCAGCAGCCAAGATCTGGGACAGGATTTCTCCTACGAGCAGTACTTC
TRBJ2-7,.,few,TRBV29-1,CSVGGQNEQYF,TGCAGCGTTGGTGGCCAGAACGAGCAGTACTTC
TRBJ2-1,.,.,TRBV7-9,CASSSFVRDGNNEQFF,TGTGCCAGCAGCTCCTTCGTCAGGGATGGGAACAATGAGCAGTTCTTC
TRBJ2-1,TRBD2,few,TRBV24-1,CATGLASYNEQFF,TGTGCCACGGGACTAGCCTCCTACAATGAGCAGTTCTTC
TRBJ2-6,.,few,TRBV3-1,CASSQLGTEGANVLTF,TGTGCCAGCAGCCAGTTGGGAACTGAAGGGGCCAACGTCCTGACTTTC
TRBJ2-5,.,few,TRBV18,CASSPPVLIETQYF,TGTGCCAGCTCACCACCTGTGCTTATAGAGACCCAGTACTTC
TRBJ1-1,.,few,TRBV11-2,CASSLYTLNTEAFF,TGTGCCAGCAGCTTATATACACTGAACACTGAAGCTTTCTTT
TRBJ2-3,TRBD2,many,TRBV28,CASSLRDLRLATDTQYF,TGTGCCAGCAGTTTACGGGATTTGAGACTAGCAACAGATACGCAGTATTTT
TRBJ2-3,TRBD2,.,TRBV5-1,CASTLGGRAGDTQYF,TGCGCCAGCACCCTGGGCGGGAGGGCCGGAGATACGCAGTATTTT
TRBJ2-7,.,many,TRBV3-1,CASSLSRRAGHEQYF,TGTGCCAGCAGCCTCTCGAGGAGGGCGGGGCACGAGCAGTACTTC
TRBJ2-7,.,few,TRBV6-2/TRBV6-3,CASSQPLTGRQRRGYEQYF,TGTGCCAGCAGCCAACCCCTGACAGGGCGTCAGCGGAGGGGCTACGAGCAGTACTTC
TRBJ1-6,.,few,TRBV12-3/TRBV12-4,CASSSTNSNSPLHF,TGTGCCAGCAGTTCCACAAACTCAAATTCACCCCTCCACTTT
TRBJ2-5,.,.,TRBV2,CASRTGDQETQYF,TGTGCCAGCAGGACCGGGGACCAAGAGACCCAGTACTTC
TRBJ1-1,.,.,TRBV12-3/TRBV12-4,CASREDGSSYAEAFF,TGTGCCAGCAGGGAGGATGGCTCGTCATACGCTGAAGCTTTCTTT
TRBJ2-1,TRBD2,.,TRBV20-1,CSASSAGLAGNEQFF,TGCAGTGCTAGTTCGGCGGGACTAGCGGGAAATGAGCAGTTCTTC
TRBJ1-5,.,.,TRBV20-1,CSARETTSNQPQHF,TGCAGTGCTAGAGAGACAACTAGCAATCAGCCCCAGCATTTT
TRBJ1-2,.,few,TRBV2,CASSPTAVGKVHPPTF,TGTGCCAGCAGTCCAACCGCTGTGGGGAAGGTACATCCACCCACCTTC